The present T cell receptor beta chain was sequenced within a study of CD8+ T cells in alopecia areata. Study observations and caveats: Many expanded lesional clones persisted in scalp and blood during tofacitinib.

To note about this clone: Its antigen remains unknown.

RNA extraction was followed by reverse transcription into cDNA, which acted as the sequencing template. Clones were read by immunoSEQ multiplex PCR, and TCRdb kept only the in-frame ones, dropping some. The sample comprises 120,000 to 150,000 clones, approximately 80% of which are singletons, and about 25% rests with the top ten. CDR1 is LGHNA and CDR2 is YSLEER in the germline V gene. The CDR3 runs to 15 residues. With 1 base clipped from V and 7 bases from J, the junction kept 10 bases outside the gene matches. The treatment is: oral pan-JAK inhibitor, 5-10 mg twice daily. Sorting separated CD4+ and CD8+ T cells out of PBMCs.

The chain links TRBV4-3 to TRBJ2-7; 7 bases fit TRBD1. This TCR came from a human donor with alopecia areata. The starting material was CD8+ T cells sorted from blood, obtained at week 4, from a patient treated with tofacitinib. This CDR3 is CASSQAGTEDWEQYF. In DNA form, the CDR3 reads TGCGCCAGCAGCCAAGCCGGGACAGAGGACTGGGAGCAGTACTTC.